The 17 T cell receptor beta chains reported below all come from one sample, sequenced in a study of blood T cell repertoires in COVID-19. The protocol was immunoSEQ multiplex PCR, while the TCRdb copy is restricted to in-frame clones and leaves out a portion. The sample has around 130,000 clones; less than 85% are singletons. Sequencing was performed on peripheral blood. The receptors originated from a woman aged 55-70 years with acute or convalescent COVID-19.

The rearrangement uses TRBV12-3 or TRBV12-4 and TRBJ2-3; D remains unclear. V was clipped by 1 base and J by 8 bases, with 4 bases between them. There are 11 residues in the CDR3. CDR3 DNA: TGTGCCAGCAGTTTAGGGCCTACGCAGTATTTT. It specifies CASSLGPTQYF.

This chain joins TRBV19 and TRBJ1-6, with 11 bases lining up with TRBD1. Germline V gene data show CDR1 as LNHDA and CDR2 as SQIVND (reference sequence). V dropped 0 bases and J dropped 10; count of bases not matched to a gene: 8. The CDR3 runs 17 residues. CDR3 coding DNA: TGTGCCAGTAGTATAGATACCCCTCGGACAGGGGGCTCACCCCTCCACTTT. Residues: CASSIDTPRTGGSPLHF.

The J gene is TRBJ1-1, the V gene TRBV19; perhaps TRBD1 as D (5 bases). The CDR3 consists of 16 residues. CDR1 is LNHDA, CDR2 SQIVND, per germline (reference sequence). With 4 bases removed from V and 3 bases from J, the gap between germline ends came to 18 bases. This CDR3 reads CASSKGTGRADTEAFF. The CDR3 DNA reads TGTGCCAGTAGTAAAGGGACTGGCAGGGCTGACACTGAAGCTTTCTTT.

The V and J genes are TRBV4-1 and TRBJ1-2; TRBD1 matches at 12 bases. V trimming: 2 bases; J trimming: 4 bases; junction bases outside the gene matches: 8. The CDR3 totals 17 residues. Looked up from germline, CDR1 is MGHRA and CDR2 is YSYEKL. This CDR3 reads CASSQSEGTGGFYGYTF. CDR3 nucleotide sequence: TGCGCCAGCAGCCAATCGGAGGGGACAGGGGGCTTCTATGGCTACACCTTC.

The V call is TRBV2, the J call TRBJ2-2; 9 nucleotides align to TRBD2. This CDR3 region has 18 residues. Germline CDR1 and CDR2: SNHLY and FYNNEI. Losses at the gene ends were 6 bases for V and 4 bases for J; bases not matched to a gene: 15. As DNA, the CDR3 is TGTGCCAGCAGGAGTAGCGGGGGCGCTGGGACTATCACCGGGGAGCTGTTTTTT. It yields the protein CASRSSGGAGTITGELFF.

The chain couples TRBV11-3 to TRBJ1-1, with D perhaps TRBD1 (5 bases). V was cut by 5 bases and J by 7 bases, with 14 bases left in between. Germline CDR1 SGHNT, CDR2 YENEEA. The CDR3 runs to 13 residues. Here the CDR3 DNA reads TGTGCCAGCAGCGCAAGACCGGGGGATGAAGCTTTCTTT. Its protein is CASSARPGDEAFF.

This clone was seen only once. The rearrangement joins TRBV27 to TRBJ1-1, with D tentatively TRBD1 (6 bases). V shed 3 bases and J shed 6 bases, with 17 bases lying between them. This CDR3 is built from 15 residues. The V gene's germline CDR1 is MNHEY and CDR2 SMNVEV (reference sequence). CDR3 sequence reads: CASSLSPGAKSEAFF. In nucleotides, the CDR3 is TGTGCCAGCAGTTTGTCTCCAGGGGCTAAATCTGAAGCTTTCTTT.

This clone was seen once. This chain joins TRBV2 and TRBJ2-2, with D perhaps TRBD1 (6 bases). Germline V gene lookup returns CDR1 SNHLY and CDR2 FYNNEI. This CDR3 is 15 amino acids long. V lost 6 bases to trimming and J lost 0 bases, with 11 bases between them. Here the CDR3 DNA reads TGTGCCAGCAGACCACAGGGCGCGAACACCGGGGAGCTGTTTTTT. Protein product: CASRPQGANTGELFF.

The CDR3 DNA is TGTGCCAGCAGCCGGCTAGCGGGTGTTGAGCAGTTCTTC. It encodes CASSRLAGVEQFF. The V and J genes are TRBV3-1 (or the pseudogene TRBV3-2) and TRBJ2-1, with 8 bases matching TRBD2. The germline V gene encodes CDR1 LGHDT and CDR2 YNNKEL (reference sequence). This CDR3 has 13 residues. The J segment lost 9 bases and the V segment lost 4 bases, leaving 5 bases of the junction unmatched.

V usage is TRBV21-1 and J usage is TRBJ2-7; TRBD2 is taken as the D call from the table, unchecked against the DNA. TRBV21-1 is a pseudogene. The CDR3 is made up of 16 amino acids. As DNA, the CDR3 is TGTGCCAGCAGCAAACGACGGCGGGGGGGTTGCTACGAGCAGTACGTC. Its protein product is CASSKRRRGGCYEQYV.

This chain uses TRBV5-6 with TRBJ2-5; D call uncertain. Germline V gives CDR1 SGHDT, CDR2 YYEEEE. This CDR3 region has 15 residues. The V gene lost 0 bases and the J gene lost 0 bases, with 9 bases spanning the gap. CDR3 in DNA: TGTGCCAGCAGCTTGGGTTGGCCGTACCAAGAGACCCAGTACTTC. This translates into CASSLGWPYQETQYF. Complete variable domain (other parts from reference TRBV5-6 and TRBJ2-5): DAGVTQSPTHLIKTRGQQVTLRCSPKSGHDTVSWYQQALGQGPQFIFQYYEEEERQRGNFPDRFSGHQFPNYSSELNVNALLLGDSALYLCASSLGWPYQETQYFGPGTRLLVL.

The V and J genes are TRBV15 and TRBJ1-5; D not certain. From germline, CDR1 is LNHNV and CDR2 YYDKDF (reference sequence). The CDR3 runs 15 residues. V shed 5 bases and J shed 3 bases, with 14 bases lying between them. In DNA, the CDR3 is TGTGCCACCAGCTCACGCCGCCTATTCAATCAGCCCCAGCATTTT. The encoded protein is CATSSRRLFNQPQHF.

The chain links TRBV10-3 to TRBJ1-4, with 10 positions matching TRBD1. The CDR3 spans 12 residues. Trimming cost V 6 bases and J 12 bases; bases outside gene matches: 4. Germline V gene data show CDR1 as ENHRY and CDR2 as SYGVKD. In DNA, the CDR3 is TGTGCCATCAGAGAGGGGACAGGGGAACTGTTTTTT. This encodes CAIREGTGELFF.

The chain links TRBV6-1 to TRBJ1-1, with D possibly TRBD1 on 5 matching bases. From germline, CDR1 is MNHNS and CDR2 SASEGT. The ends were cut back, 5 bases at V and 4 bases at J, with 17 bases in the middle. The CDR3 has 15 residues. For the CDR3, the DNA is TGTGCCAGCAGTTTCCAAGGACGGGGGGTCACTGAAGCTTTCTTT. It codes for CASSFQGRGVTEAFF.

This sequence joins TRBV6-5 and TRBJ1-6, with a weak D call TRBD1 (5 bases). The CDR3 contains 12 residues. Germline-derived CDR1 and CDR2 are MNHEY and SVGAGI. With 7 bases removed from V and 8 bases from J, the gap between germline ends came to 9 bases. CDR3 DNA: TGTGCCAGCATGGGGGACTATTCACCCCTCCACTTT. This gives the protein CASMGDYSPLHF.

The V gene is TRBV19, the J gene TRBJ1-5; no reliable D call. The V gene's germline CDR1 is LNHDA and CDR2 SQIVND (reference sequence). Trimming cost V 3 bases and J 2 bases, with 8 bases left between them. The CDR3 consists of 14 residues. CDR3 in DNA: TGTGCCAGTAGTATTTACCGGGGCAATCAGCCCCAGCATTTT. It specifies CASSIYRGNQPQHF.

This chain uses TRBV4-1 with TRBJ2-3; the D gene is possibly TRBD1 (5 bases). V was clipped by 4 bases and J by 1 base, with 18 bases between them. The germline gives CDR1 MGHRA, CDR2 YSYEKL. The CDR3 extends over 17 amino acids. The CDR3 loop is CASSRITQGIGTDTQYF. CDR3 sequence (DNA): TGCGCCAGCAGCCGCATAACCCAGGGTATCGGCACAGATACGCAGTATTTT.